This T cell receptor beta chain was obtained from a study of shared clonotypes between healthy human individuals. Study-wide findings and caveats: Relative to their counterparts shared across all four donors, non-shared clonotypes exhibited diminished generation probabilities. Clonotypes that were shared across a handful of donors made up approximately 5% of naive CD4 clonotypes.

The CDR3 is 12 residues long. Looked up from germline, CDR1 is SQVTM and CDR2 is ANQGSEA. V was trimmed by 4 bases and J by 4 bases, leaving 7 bases between them. In the case of this clone: Antigen unknown.

Sequenced by immunoSEQ multiplex PCR; TCRdb stores in-frame clones only, minus some. The table includes roughly 720,000 clones, less than 95% detected once. This clonotype originated in a man aged 18 to 29 in good health. Some clones in this sample may be carry-over from other donors' samples. The sample taken for sequencing was memory CD8+ T cells from PBMCs. The subset denotes: CD45RO+ cells pooled with CCR7-negative TemRA cells. V is TRBV29-1 and J is TRBJ2-2, with D uncertain. CDR3 bases: TGCAGCGTTGTTCGAGCCACCGGGGAGCTGTTTTTT. It specifies CSVVRATGELFF.